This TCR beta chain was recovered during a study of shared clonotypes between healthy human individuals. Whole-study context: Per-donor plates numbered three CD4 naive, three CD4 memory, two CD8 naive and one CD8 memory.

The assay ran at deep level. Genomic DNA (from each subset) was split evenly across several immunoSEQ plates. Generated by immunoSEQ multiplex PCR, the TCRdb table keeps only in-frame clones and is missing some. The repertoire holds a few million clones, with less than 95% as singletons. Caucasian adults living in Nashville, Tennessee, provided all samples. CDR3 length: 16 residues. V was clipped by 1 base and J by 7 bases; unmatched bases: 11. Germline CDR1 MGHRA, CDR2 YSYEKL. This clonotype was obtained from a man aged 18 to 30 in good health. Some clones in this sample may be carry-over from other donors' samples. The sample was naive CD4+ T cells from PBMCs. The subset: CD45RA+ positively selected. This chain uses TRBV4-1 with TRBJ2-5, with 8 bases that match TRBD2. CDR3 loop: CASSQARGGDRVTQYF. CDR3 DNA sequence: TGCGCCAGCAGCCAAGCCCGGGGGGGAGATCGAGTGACCCAGTACTTC.